The 10 T cell receptor beta chains below all came from one sample that was sequenced in a study of blood T cell repertoires in COVID-19. Measured with immunoSEQ multiplex PCR; TCRdb has only the in-frame clones, and not every one. The sample lists roughly 280,000 clones, about 89% occurring once. The sample comprised peripheral blood. The receptors were sampled from a man aged 35-49 years with active or convalescent COVID-19.

The rearrangement joins TRBV4-2 to TRBJ2-7; 7 positions match TRBD1. The J segment lost 3 bases and the V segment lost 4 bases, leaving 15 bases of the junction unmatched. CDR3 length: 17 amino acids. The germline CDR1 and CDR2 sequences are LGHNA and YNFKEQ. CDR3 nucleotides: TGTGCCAGCAGCCGATCCTCCTTCGCCGGGACAGACTACGAGCAGTACTTC. Translating it yields CASSRSSFAGTDYEQYF.

This sequence joins TRBV24-1 and TRBJ2-5; 7 nucleotides line up with TRBD1. The CDR3 extends over 16 amino acids. The J segment lost 1 base and the V segment lost 2 bases, leaving 6 bases of the junction unmatched. Germline V gene lookup returns CDR1 KGHDR and CDR2 SFDVKD. The CDR3 DNA reads TGTGCCACCAGTGATTGGCAGGGGGAAATCCAAGAGACCCAGTACTTC. Its protein product is CATSDWQGEIQETQYF.

The chain couples TRBV10-3 to TRBJ2-7; D perhaps matches TRBD2 (5 bases). V dropped 3 bases and J dropped 6 bases, with 12 bases sitting between them. CDR3 size: 13 residues. Germline lookup yields CDR1 ENHRY and CDR2 SYGVKD. The CDR3, as DNA: TGTGCCATCAGTGAAGGCGAGGGCTCCGAGCAGTACTTC. It translates to CAISEGEGSEQYF.

J is TRBJ1-1 and V is TRBV5-1; D is perhaps TRBD1 (5 bases). CDR3 size: 14 residues. V gave up 0 bases and J gave up 3 bases, with 9 bases separating them. Per germline, CDR1 SGHRS and CDR2 YFSETQ. This CDR3 is CASSLAWGDTEAFF. The DNA of the CDR3 is TGCGCCAGCAGCTTGGCCTGGGGGGACACTGAAGCTTTCTTT.

The chain is built from TRBV28 and TRBJ1-4; 7 bases map to TRBD1. The CDR3 totals 14 residues. Germline CDR1 and CDR2: MDHEN and SYDVKM. Trimming cost V 6 bases and J 3 bases; bases outside gene matches: 4. CDR3 residues: CASSRQGSNEKLFF. Written as DNA, the CDR3 is TGTGCCAGCAGCCGACAGGGCTCTAATGAAAAACTGTTTTTT.

The chain combines TRBV27 with TRBJ2-7; 8 positions match TRBD1. This CDR3 has 15 residues. Germline-derived CDR1 and CDR2 are MNHEY and SMNVEV (reference sequence). V dropped 3 bases and J dropped 2; count of bases not matched to a gene: 6. As DNA, the CDR3 is TGTGCCAGCAGTTTGTCTACAGGGGGTACCTACGAGCAGTACTTC. Amino acid sequence: CASSLSTGGTYEQYF.

The rearrangement joins TRBV14 to TRBJ2-1; no firm D call. CDR1 and CDR2 (germline): SGHDN, FVKESK. The CDR3 is 17 amino acids. The V and J ends lost 1 base and 0 bases respectively, with 13 bases between them. CDR3 in amino acids: CASSQVMGTHSYNEQFF. CDR3 in DNA: TGTGCCAGCAGCCAAGTTATGGGCACTCACTCCTACAATGAGCAGTTCTTC. Based on the CDR3 plus reference TRBV14 and TRBJ2-1, the full variable domain is EAGVTQFPSHSVIEKGQTVTLRCDPISGHDNLYWYRRVMGKEIKFLLHFVKESKQDESGMPNNRFLAERTGGTYSTLKVQPAELEDSGVYFCASSQVMGTHSYNEQFFGPGTRLTVL.

CDR3 protein: CASSLGPGFGETQYF. Written as DNA, the CDR3 is TGTGCCAGCAGCTTAGGACCAGGGTTCGGGGAGACCCAGTACTTC. V usage is TRBV7-9 and J usage is TRBJ2-5, with D possibly matching TRBD1 (5 bases). In germline, CDR1 is SEHNR, CDR2 FQNEAQ (reference sequence). The CDR3 totals 15 residues. Trimming removed 1 base at V and 5 bases at J, with 14 bases between.

J is TRBJ2-1 and V is TRBV7-3, with D possibly matching TRBD1 (5 bases). This CDR3 has 13 amino acids. CDR1 and CDR2 (germline): SGHTA, FQGTGA. V lost 5 bases and J lost 6, with 11 bases in between. Written as DNA, the CDR3 is TGTGCCAGCAGCATCAATAGGGGCAATGAGCAGTTCTTC. Translated: CASSINRGNEQFF.

The chain employs TRBV27 and TRBJ2-7; TRBD1 aligns across 8 bases. The CDR3 extends over 14 amino acids. With V trimmed by 4 bases and J by 7 bases, 9 bases remained unmatched. Germline lookup yields CDR1 MNHEY and CDR2 SMNVEV (reference sequence). The CDR3 sequence is CASSSSDRAWEQYF. As DNA, the CDR3 is TGTGCCAGCAGTTCCTCGGACAGGGCGTGGGAGCAGTACTTC.